This entry concerns a single T cell receptor beta chain. It lacks a known antigen. There are no base qualities to consult, and no much larger clone falls within one base. This entry is derived from a study of blood T cell repertoires in COVID-19 (dated by TCRdb to about 2020). As for the study more broadly: The collaborator samples originated in the United States, Italy and Spain and spanned the acute and convalescent phases of COVID-19. The prospective study material was composed of cDNA or gDNA derived from T cells, B-cell-depleted T cells, or PBMCs. Deeply sampled blood TCRbeta repertoires from subjects exposed to, actively infected with, or recovered from COVID-19 were included in the dataset. A freely available public database, intended as a resource for researchers studying the immune response to SARS-CoV-2, is where the repertoires were released. Samples were obtained from the ongoing ImmuneRACE study (first 160 participants) and from 1,000 to 1,500 subjects provided by 6 global collaborators. A de-identified subject ID, COVID-19 status, age in years and sex were almost always included in the sample metadata. Where available, HLA class I and class II types were obtained from metadata supplied by the sample provider rather than from assay-based typing.

The germline V gene gives CDR1 as SQVTM and CDR2 as ANQGSEA. V lost 3 bases and J lost 3 bases; the stretch between them is 11 bases long. The CDR3 numbers 14 residues from cysteine through phenylalanine. Of all the DNA, just the CDR3 is kept, 42 bases in frame from base 1. Enrolling through a virtual design, the prospective study's participants ranged in age from roughly 18 to 89 years and lived across roughly 24 United States geographic areas. In the prospective study, participants were assigned to cohorts based on the clinical history participants reported in a screening survey and a study questionnaire. ImmuneRACE Cohort 3 recovered participants were defined by two consecutive negative NP/OP PCR tests, healthcare professional clearance, or symptom resolution. In the prospective study, mobile phlebotomists collected whole blood, serum and a nasopharyngeal or oropharyngeal swab from each participant. Prospective study participants could optionally give additional blood draws and questionnaires over an approximately two-month period. Before DNA extraction, blood samples from the prospective study were shipped at room temperature or frozen.

The immunoSEQ Assay, a bias-controlled multiplex PCR, was used to amplify TCRbeta CDR3 regions from genomic DNA. The original methods were these. The number of nucleated cells in each sample was estimated by amplification of reference gene primers within the assay. To quantify the absolute abundance of each unique TCRbeta CDR3 rearrangement, sequence reads were collapsed and filtered. For each sample, productive Simpson clonality was calculated by taking the square root of Simpson's diversity index across productive rearrangements. TCRdb re-hosts the immuneACCESS table, in-frame sequences only. Its copies lack some clones; in the studies checked, an unresolved V gene accounts for under half of them, and the cause for the rest is not known. D and trimming come from the DNA, and the V and J calls and clone size come from that table. This sample lists approximately 500,000 clones; around 89% were detected once. Jointly, the top ten make up 1.5% to 2% of the sample.

The paper's findings and limits, for the study overall: How much clinical and demographic metadata was included differed by source and by participant, and the metadata was provided uncurated.

The specimen sequenced was PBMCs or T cells enriched from blood (not recorded which). The rearrangement combines TRBV29-1 with TRBJ2-2; matching of 5 bases hints at TRBD2 as the D gene. The sequence was collected from a woman aged 40 to 50 who had recovered from COVID-19. The CDR3 in this case is CSVDSGIYTGELFF. The DNA sequence is as follows: TGCAGCGTTGACTCCGGGATTTACACCGGGGAGCTGTTTTTT.